This T cell receptor (beta chain) emerged from a study of regulatory T cells in long-lasting Graves disease. The CDR3 extends over 15 amino acids. Germline CDR1 reads MDHEN; CDR2 reads SYDVKM. This clonotype was detected ten times or more. At one of its ends the junction is not consistent with the germline gene, which may arise from a read error. HTBI primers from iRepertoire and Arm-PCR of CDR3 regions yielded the TCR beta libraries. In the study's own analysis: Samples collectively showed fewer than 80 TRBV and 14 TRBJ segments. Each CDR3 protein gets one entry after TCRdb re-called the multiplex PCR reads with MiXCR. TCRdb's processing, not the study's, gives the V and J calls here. The sample shows around 450,000 distinct CDR3 sequences, 15% to 20% of them seen only once. As to time point: newly diagnosed GD, antithyroid drugs for less than 3 months. PBMCs provided the RNA from which the TCR library was made.

The sample was also reused in another study, on T cells in Graves' hyperthyroidism and ophthalmopathy. As that study records: Most clonotypes that expanded in the thyroid above 0.001 also showed up in blood.

The chain couples TRBV28 to TRBJ1-5, with D uncertain. This sequence originates from a man aged 40-49 years with Graves disease. Specimen: peripheral blood mononuclear cells (PBMCs), collected at new diagnosis, from a patient treated with antithyroid drugs. The CDR3 reads CASSHPGYSNQPQHF. Here the CDR3 DNA reads TGTGCCAGCAGCCACCCGGGATATAGCAATCAGCCCCAACATTTT.